One and the same sample provided the 29 T cell receptor beta chains below, sequenced in a study of cytomegalovirus exposure and HLA in healthy donors. The study ran its PCR with 60 Vbeta and 13 Jbeta primers. Generated by immunoSEQ multiplex PCR, the TCRdb table keeps only in-frame clones and is missing some. Of approximately 40,000 clones listed, 82% are singletons. The sequenced sample was PBMCs. The receptors shown here come from a woman in her late teens or twenties in good health and CMV-seropositive.

This chain connects TRBV25-1 to TRBJ2-7; D is unclear. This CDR3 is built from 11 residues. V was clipped by 5 bases and J by 3 bases, with 5 bases between them. In germline, CDR1 is MGHDK, CDR2 SYGVNS. This CDR3 is CASSTYYEQYF. The CDR3 coding sequence is TGTGCCAGCAGTACCTACTACGAGCAGTACTTC.

The CDR3 here is CASSFGLAGAGEQYF. DNA for the CDR3: TGTGCCAGCAGCTTCGGACTAGCGGGAGCGGGGGAGCAGTACTTC. The J gene is TRBJ2-7, the V gene TRBV5-6; 13 nucleotides align to TRBD2. CDR3 size: 15 residues. The V segment lost 2 bases and the J segment 7 bases; nucleotides outside the gene matches: 6. CDR1 and CDR2 (germline): SGHDT, YYEEEE.

This sequence joins TRBV7-9 and TRBJ2-5; D might be TRBD2 (5 bases). This CDR3 has 15 residues. Trimming shortened V by 1 base and J by 1 base, and 10 bases separated the two germline ends. Germline V gene data show CDR1 as SEHNR and CDR2 as FQNEAQ (reference sequence). The CDR3 region has the DNA TGTGCCAGCAGCTTAGGCCCGCGGGTCCAAGAGACCCAGTACTTC. It yields the protein CASSLGPRVQETQYF.

The rearrangement uses TRBV11-2 and TRBJ2-2, with 10 nucleotides matching TRBD1. The CDR3 has 16 amino acids. J gave up 6 bases and V 5 bases, and 9 bases lay outside the gene matches. CDR1 is SGHAT and CDR2 is FQNNGV in the germline V gene. CDR3 amino acids: CASSRGTGAQAGELFF. As DNA, the CDR3 is TGTGCCAGCAGCCGGGGGACAGGGGCTCAGGCCGGGGAGCTGTTTTTT.

This chain joins TRBV4-1 and TRBJ2-2, with D unresolved. V was clipped by 3 bases and J by 2 bases, with 7 bases between them. Germline values: CDR1 MGHRA, CDR2 YSYEKL. The CDR3 length is 14 residues. CDR3 nucleotide sequence: TGCGCCAGCAGCCAGGGCCCAAACACCGGGGAGCTGTTTTTT. It yields the protein CASSQGPNTGELFF.

The chain carries TRBV7-9 and TRBJ2-1; the D gene is possibly TRBD1 (7 bases). CDR3 length equals 18 residues. V was trimmed by 3 bases and J by 0 bases, leaving 18 bases between them. From germline, CDR1 is SEHNR and CDR2 FQNEAQ (reference sequence). CDR3 protein: CASSLPIRGVGSYNEQFF. The CDR3 DNA reads as TGTGCCAGCAGCTTGCCAATCAGGGGGGTCGGCTCCTACAATGAGCAGTTCTTC.

This clone was found once. The rearrangement uses TRBV7-2 and TRBJ2-3; D unclear. From germline, CDR1 is SGHTA and CDR2 FQGNSA. Trimming cost V 3 bases and J 2 bases, with 9 bases left between them. The CDR3 totals 14 residues. DNA for the CDR3: TGTGCCAGCAGCTTCCGGCGGAACACAGATACGCAGTATTTT. As protein: CASSFRRNTDTQYF.

This sequence joins TRBV5-1 and TRBJ1-2; D unclear. Trimming stripped 0 bases from V and 4 bases from J, with 7 bases between. The germline gives CDR1 SGHRS, CDR2 YFSETQ. There are 13 residues in the CDR3. The CDR3 reads CASSLVSGYGYTF. The CDR3 coding sequence is TGCGCCAGCAGCTTGGTTTCAGGCTATGGCTACACCTTC. Together with reference TRBV5-1 and TRBJ1-2, the CDR3 gives the full variable domain: KAGVTQTPRYLIKTRGQQVTLSCSPISGHRSVSWYQQTPGQGLQFLFEYFSETQRNKGNFPGRFSGRQFSNSRSEMNVSTLELGDSALYLCASSLVSGYGYTFGSGTRLTVV.

The rearrangement links TRBV6-1 to TRBJ1-6; D remains ambiguous. Germline V gene lookup returns CDR1 MNHNS and CDR2 SASEGT. The CDR3 is 16 amino acids. V dropped 2 bases and J dropped 3 bases, with 11 bases sitting between them. The CDR3 bases are TGTGCCAGCAGTGAATTTCAGAACCTCTATAATTCACCCCTCCACTTT. It is translated as CASSEFQNLYNSPLHF.

The rearrangement links TRBV7-2 to TRBJ1-3; tentative D call: TRBD1 (5 bases). Germline CDR1 reads SGHTA; CDR2 reads FQGNSA. The CDR3 runs to 13 residues. Trimming left V 1 base short and J 7 bases short, with 8 bases between. The CDR3 region has the DNA TGTGCCAGCAGCTTAGGGGGCGGCAACACCATATATTTT. Protein product: CASSLGGGNTIYF.

V and J are TRBV19 and TRBJ2-7; 7 bases are a match to TRBD1. Germline assignment: CDR1 LNHDA and CDR2 SQIVND (reference sequence). The V segment lost 7 bases and the J segment 4 bases; nucleotides outside the gene matches: 13. This CDR3 has 15 amino acids. DNA of the CDR3: TGTGCCAGTACCAAGGCGGCAGGGGGTAATTACGAGCAGTACTTC. Protein product: CASTKAAGGNYEQYF.

V gene TRBV25-1 combines with J gene TRBJ2-7, with TRBD2 as a possible D gene (6 bases). The CDR3 runs 13 residues. CDR1 is MGHDK and CDR2 is SYGVNS in the germline V gene. Trimming left V 9 bases short and J 2 bases short, with 14 bases between. The CDR3, as DNA: TGTGCCAGTGTCACTAGCTCCCCCTACGAGCAGTACTTC. Protein sequence: CASVTSSPYEQYF.

This clone was seen once. The rearrangement uses TRBV5-5 and TRBJ2-7; D remains ambiguous. Germline CDR1 is SGHKS and CDR2 is YYEKEE (reference sequence). Deletions cut 2 bases from V and 3 bases from J, with 15 bases between. The CDR3 spans 15 residues. The CDR3 spells CASSFRETVVYEQYF. CDR3 coding DNA: TGTGCCAGCAGCTTCAGAGAAACAGTGGTCTACGAGCAGTACTTC.

This clone was recorded a few times. CDR3 sequence (DNA): TGTGCCAGCAGCTTACCTAGCGGGCACACAGATACGCAGTATTTT. This sequence encodes CASSLPSGHTDTQYF. The chain combines TRBV7-6 with TRBJ2-3; the match to TRBD2 covers 8 bases. CDR1 SGHVS and CDR2 FNYEAQ come from the germline V gene. The CDR3 runs to 15 residues. Trimming removed 2 bases from V and 2 bases from J; junction bases left unmatched: 3.

J is TRBJ1-2 and V is TRBV5-3; no clear D gene. TRBV5-3 is treated as an ORF (open reading frame) with a function not yet certain. V gave up 4 bases and J gave up 9 bases, with 19 bases separating them. The CDR3 has 14 residues. The CDR3 sequence: CARSPCNLQRCYTF. The CDR3 nucleotides are TGTGCCAGAAGCCCGTGTAATCTGCAGCGATGCTACACCTTC.

This sequence joins TRBV27 and TRBJ2-7; D gene ambiguous. Germline-derived CDR1 and CDR2 are MNHEY and SMNVEV (reference sequence). V dropped 4 bases and J dropped 3 bases, with 4 bases sitting between them. CDR3 length: 11 amino acids. The CDR3 DNA reads TGTGCCAGCAGTTCCGGCTACGAGCAGTACTTC. Translation gives CASSSGYEQYF.

The rearrangement links TRBV5-4 to TRBJ1-2; D is undetermined. V dropped 1 base and J dropped 8 bases, with 9 bases sitting between them. This CDR3 is 12 amino acids long. Germline lookup yields CDR1 SGHNT and CDR2 YYREEE (reference sequence). This chain's CDR3 is CASSLPREGYTF. The CDR3 DNA sequence: TGTGCCAGCAGCTTGCCCCGCGAGGGCTACACCTTC.

This clone was counted between two and nine times. The chain has TRBV7-8 and TRBJ1-2; D call uncertain. V lost 0 bases and J 0 bases, leaving 17 bases between the germline ends. Germline values: CDR1 SGHVS, CDR2 FQNEAQ. The CDR3 totals 18 residues. CDR3 amino acids: CASSLAYRRRTTNYGYTF. Written as DNA, the CDR3 is TGTGCCAGCAGCTTAGCATATCGGAGAAGAACGACTAACTATGGCTACACCTTC.

This chain joins TRBV6-1 and TRBJ1-2; 12 bases fit TRBD1. The CDR3 runs 15 residues. The V segment lost 9 bases and the J segment 4 bases; nucleotides outside the gene matches: 9. CDR1 is MNHNS, CDR2 SASEGT, per germline. The CDR3 DNA reads TGTGCCAGTCAACCCGGGACAGGGGGCAGCTATGGCTACACCTTC. Translation: CASQPGTGGSYGYTF.

CDR3 loop: CASSLPTGGTDTQYF. The DNA of the CDR3 is TGTGCCAGCAGCCTACCAACAGGGGGAACAGATACGCAGTATTTT. The chain has TRBV7-9 and TRBJ2-3; TRBD1 matches at 8 bases. Unmatched junction bases numbered 7, after V lost 5 bases and J lost 3 bases. The CDR3 has 15 residues. CDR1 is SEHNR and CDR2 is FQNEAQ in the germline V gene (reference sequence).

V and J are TRBV7-2 and TRBJ1-2; 7 nucleotides line up with TRBD1. Germline lookup yields CDR1 SGHTA and CDR2 FQGNSA. The CDR3 consists of 15 residues. Trimming cost V 4 bases and J 4 bases; bases outside gene matches: 9. The DNA of the CDR3 is TGTGCCAGCAGCTACATCAATACAGGGGCCTATGGCTACACCTTC. Its protein product is CASSYINTGAYGYTF.

This rearrangement joins TRBV2 to TRBJ2-1, with TRBD1 matching 9 bases. The CDR3 runs to 14 residues. Germline V gene lookup returns CDR1 SNHLY and CDR2 FYNNEI. J lost 4 bases, V lost 7 bases, and 5 bases had no gene match. This CDR3 reads CASTGQGMYNEQFF. The CDR3 DNA follows: TGTGCCAGCACGGGACAGGGTATGTACAATGAGCAGTTCTTC.

The rearrangement links TRBV28 to TRBJ2-3; TRBD1 matches 10 bases. The trim removed 7 bases at V and 1 base at J, leaving 11 bases unmatched. Germline lookup yields CDR1 MDHEN and CDR2 SYDVKM. The CDR3 has 17 amino acids. CDR3 in DNA: TGTGCCAGCACTCCTCCGATGGGGACAGGGGGCACAGATACGCAGTATTTT. Translating it yields CASTPPMGTGGTDTQYF.

Only a few counts were recorded for this clone. The rearrangement joins TRBV5-1 to TRBJ2-6, with D maybe TRBD1 (5 bases). The CDR3 spans 14 residues. Germline values: CDR1 SGHRS, CDR2 YFSETQ. Trimming pared 7 bases from V and 0 bases from J, leaving 8 bases between. The CDR3 loop reads CASGQASGANVLTF. The CDR3 DNA is TGCGCCAGCGGACAAGCCTCTGGGGCCAACGTCCTGACTTTC.

The chain links TRBV7-2 to TRBJ1-2; possibly TRBD1 for D (5 bases). The CDR3 sequence is 15 residues long. CDR1 and CDR2 (germline): SGHTA, FQGNSA. Trimming took 3 bases from V and 5 from J, leaving 16 bases between them. For the CDR3, the DNA is TGTGCCAGCAGCTTTACAGGAAGGTTGGAGTATGGCTACACCTTC. It translates to CASSFTGRLEYGYTF. The full variable domain, in which reference TRBV7-2 and TRBJ1-2 provide the parts outside the CDR3, is GAGVSQSPSNKVTEKGKDVELRCDPISGHTALYWYRQSLGQGLEFLIYFQGNSAPDKSGLPSDRFSAERTGGSVSTLTIQRTQQEDSAVYLCASSFTGRLEYGYTFGSGTRLTVV.

A single count supports this clone. The chain has TRBV28 and TRBJ2-6, with 9 positions matching TRBD1. Germline V gene lookup returns CDR1 MDHEN and CDR2 SYDVKM. V was clipped by 7 bases and J by 1 base; unmatched bases: 5. The CDR3 is 16 residues long. The CDR3 DNA is TGTGCCAGCACAGGACAGGGGATTTCTGGGGCCAACGTCCTGACTTTC. Translating it yields CASTGQGISGANVLTF.

This clone was observed a handful of times. The chain carries TRBV6-5 and TRBJ2-3, with D perhaps matching TRBD1 (6 bases). The CDR3 loop spans 14 amino acids. Deletions cut 2 bases from V and 3 bases from J, with 9 bases between. Germline V gene lookup returns CDR1 MNHEY and CDR2 SVGAGI. This CDR3 reads CASSYQGKTDTQYF. In DNA, the CDR3 is TGTGCCAGCAGTTACCAGGGGAAGACAGATACGCAGTATTTT.

This clone has only a few counts. For the CDR3, the DNA is TGTGCCAGCAGCCAAGATCGTTCTAGCGGGGGGGCGGTCAATGAGCAGTTCTTC. Translation gives CASSQDRSSGGAVNEQFF. The rearrangement uses TRBV4-2 and TRBJ2-1; 12 bases line up with TRBD2. There are 18 residues in the CDR3. Germline CDR1 is LGHNA and CDR2 is YNFKEQ. Trimming cost V 0 bases and J 6 bases; bases outside gene matches: 9.

The V gene is TRBV7-8, the J gene TRBJ2-1; 14 bases agree with TRBD2. The junction had 3 bases not matched to a gene; V was cut back by 4 bases and J by 4 bases. Germline CDR1 reads SGHVS; CDR2 reads FQNEAQ. The CDR3 has 16 amino acids. This CDR3 is CASSSGLAGVYNEQFF. The DNA for the CDR3 is TGTGCCAGCAGCTCGGGACTAGCGGGAGTGTACAATGAGCAGTTCTTC. The whole variable domain, remainder taken from reference TRBV7-8 and TRBJ2-1, is GAGVSQSPRYKVAKRGQDVALRCDPISGHVSLFWYQQALGQGPEFLTYFQNEAQLDKSGLPSDRFFAERPEGSVSTLKIQRTQQEDSAVYLCASSSGLAGVYNEQFFGPGTRLTVL.